The rows below give T cell receptor beta chains drawn from one sample of a study of blood T cell repertoires in COVID-19. Clones were read by immunoSEQ multiplex PCR, and TCRdb kept only the in-frame ones, dropping some. The sample carries roughly 700,000 clones, approximately 90% recorded once. Specimen: peripheral blood. The receptors here all came from a woman under 30 with acute or convalescent COVID-19. Each CDR3 is given with its conserved first and last residue. Fields, in order: J gene, V gene, clone size, D gene, CDR3 protein, CDR3 DNA. D genes are given only for firm matches. Expanded clones are given a class, and other clones once, few, many or no size at all.

J: TRBJ1-2; V: TRBV7-2; size: NA; D: TRBD1; CDR3: CASSLAHTTGVGGGYTF; DNA: TGTGCCAGCAGCTTAGCCCACACTACAGGGGTCGGGGGAGGCTACACCTTC
J: TRBJ2-7; V: TRBV10-3; size: few; D: NA; CDR3: CAISVPTEGAYEQYF; DNA: TGTGCCATCAGTGTCCCGACCGAAGGGGCCTACGAGCAGTACTTC
J: TRBJ2-5; V: TRBV9; size: NA; D: NA; CDR3: CASSVASDSQETQYF; DNA: TGTGCCAGCAGCGTAGCTTCGGACTCTCAAGAGACCCAGTACTTC
J: TRBJ1-6; V: TRBV21-1; size: NA; D: NA; CDR3: CASSKLGVSGQYNSPLHF; DNA: TGTGCCAGCAGCAAATTAGGGGTTTCCGGACAGTATAATTCACCCCTCCACTTT
J: TRBJ1-6; V: TRBV5-4; size: NA; D: NA; CDR3: CASSLVSDNNSPLHF; DNA: TGTGCCAGCAGCTTGGTTTCAGACAATAATTCACCCCTCCACTTT
J: TRBJ2-3; V: TRBV6-5; size: NA; D: NA; CDR3: CASSYSGRNTDTQYF; DNA: TGTGCCAGCAGTTACTCGGGCAGAAACACAGATACGCAGTATTTT
J: TRBJ2-5; V: TRBV5-6; size: NA; D: TRBD1; CDR3: CASSGTTGQGETQYF; DNA: TGTGCCAGCAGCGGGACGACAGGGCAGGGGGAGACCCAGTACTTC
J: TRBJ1-2; V: TRBV30; size: NA; D: TRBD1; CDR3: CAWKLKQGAGYTF; DNA: TGTGCCTGGAAGCTAAAACAGGGGGCAGGCTACACCTTC
J: TRBJ1-2; V: TRBV6-5; size: NA; D: NA; CDR3: CASSTTTGAIYGYTF; DNA: TGTGCCAGCAGTACGACCACAGGAGCCATCTATGGCTACACCTTC
J: TRBJ1-5; V: TRBV24-1; size: NA; D: NA; CDR3: CATSESGLFQPQHF; DNA: TGTGCCACCAGTGAATCTGGACTATTTCAGCCCCAGCATTTT
J: TRBJ2-5; V: TRBV18; size: NA; D: TRBD1; CDR3: CASSPPRQGMETQYF; DNA: TGTGCCAGCTCACCACCCCGACAGGGGATGGAGACCCAGTACTTC
J: TRBJ1-3; V: TRBV6-1; size: NA; D: NA; CDR3: CASSEDSDSGNTIYF; DNA: TGTGCCAGCAGTGAAGACAGTGACTCTGGAAACACCATATATTTT
J: TRBJ2-1; V: TRBV9; size: NA; D: NA; CDR3: CASSVGGASYNEQFF; DNA: TGTGCCAGCAGCGTAGGCGGTGCGTCCTACAATGAGCAGTTCTTC
J: TRBJ1-2; V: TRBV14; size: NA; D: NA; CDR3: CASSQEARGGYTF; DNA: TGTGCCAGCAGCCAAGAAGCAAGGGGAGGCTACACCTTC
J: TRBJ2-7; V: TRBV10-1; size: NA; D: NA; CDR3: CARTGTPVYEQYF; DNA: TGCGCCAGGACCGGGACACCCGTTTACGAGCAGTACTTC
J: TRBJ2-7; V: TRBV7-9; size: NA; D: TRBD1; CDR3: CASSGGQNEQYF; DNA: TGTGCCAGCAGCGGGGGACAGAACGAGCAGTACTTC
J: TRBJ1-1; V: TRBV19; size: once; D: NA; CDR3: CASSMSLRGGTEAFF; DNA: TGTGCCAGTAGTATGTCCCTACGGGGGGGCACTGAAGCTTTCTTT
J: TRBJ1-4; V: TRBV24-1; size: once; D: TRBD1; CDR3: CATSDRSGGTGFEKLFF; DNA: TGTGCCACCAGTGATCGCTCCGGCGGGACAGGGTTTGAAAAACTGTTTTTT
J: TRBJ1-1; V: TRBV19; size: once; D: TRBD1; CDR3: CATQDSQGDTEAFF; DNA: TGTGCCACACAGGACAGCCAGGGGGACACTGAAGCTTTCTTT
J: TRBJ1-6; V: TRBV6-6; size: NA; D: NA; CDR3: CASKGGGQRTSPLHF; DNA: TGTGCCAGCAAGGGTGGAGGGCAAAGAACTTCACCCCTCCACTTT
J: TRBJ1-1; V: TRBV27; size: once; D: NA; CDR3: CASSLSPGMGAFF; DNA: TGTGCCAGCAGTTTATCGCCAGGAATGGGAGCTTTCTTT
J: TRBJ2-3; V: TRBV5-6; size: few; D: NA; CDR3: CASSLEGRAGGTQYF; DNA: TGTGCCAGCAGCTTGGAGGGGCGAGCTGGCGGTACGCAGTATTTT
J: TRBJ2-2; V: TRBV30; size: NA; D: TRBD2; CDR3: CAWSRRGADGELFF; DNA: TGTGCCTGGAGTAGGCGGGGGGCGGACGGGGAGCTGTTTTTT
J: TRBJ2-7; V: TRBV10-3; size: NA; D: TRBD2; CDR3: CAISSGGSYEQYF; DNA: TGTGCCATCAGTAGCGGGGGCTCCTACGAGCAGTACTTC
J: TRBJ1-6; V: TRBV3-1/TRBV3-2; size: few; D: NA; CDR3: CASSQSVLYSPLHF; DNA: TGTGCCAGCAGCCAGTCGGTTCTATATTCACCCCTCCACTTT
J: TRBJ1-2; V: TRBV13; size: NA; D: TRBD1; CDR3: CASSYGQGAGGYTF; DNA: TGTGCCAGCAGCTATGGACAGGGGGCGGGTGGCTACACCTTC
J: TRBJ1-4; V: TRBV14; size: NA; D: TRBD1; CDR3: CASSLLQGAGEKLFF; DNA: TGTGCCAGCAGCCTGCTACAGGGGGCTGGGGAAAAACTGTTTTTT
J: TRBJ1-2; V: TRBV6-4; size: NA; D: TRBD1; CDR3: CASSAGQGSYGYTF; DNA: TGTGCCAGCAGTGCGGGACAGGGGAGCTATGGCTACACCTTC
J: TRBJ1-1; V: TRBV7-9; size: NA; D: NA; CDR3: CASSQATSGGRGTEAFF; DNA: TGTGCCAGCAGCCAGGCGACGTCGGGGGGCAGAGGCACTGAAGCTTTCTTT
J: TRBJ1-2; V: TRBV5-1; size: NA; D: NA; CDR3: CASSSTGWGNGYTF; DNA: TGCGCCAGCAGCTCGACAGGCTGGGGTAATGGCTACACCTTC